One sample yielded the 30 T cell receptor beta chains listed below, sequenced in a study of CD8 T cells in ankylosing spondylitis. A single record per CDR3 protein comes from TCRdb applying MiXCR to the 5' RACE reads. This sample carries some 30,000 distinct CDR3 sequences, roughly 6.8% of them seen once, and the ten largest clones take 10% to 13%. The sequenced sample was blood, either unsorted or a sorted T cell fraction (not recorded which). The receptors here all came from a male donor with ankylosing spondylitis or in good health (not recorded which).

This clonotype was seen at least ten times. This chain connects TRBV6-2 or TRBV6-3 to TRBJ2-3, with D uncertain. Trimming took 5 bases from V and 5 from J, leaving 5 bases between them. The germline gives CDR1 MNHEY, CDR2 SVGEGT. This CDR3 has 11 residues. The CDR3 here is CASSHGDTQYF. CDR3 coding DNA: TGTGCCAGCAGTCACGGAGATACGCAGTATTTT.

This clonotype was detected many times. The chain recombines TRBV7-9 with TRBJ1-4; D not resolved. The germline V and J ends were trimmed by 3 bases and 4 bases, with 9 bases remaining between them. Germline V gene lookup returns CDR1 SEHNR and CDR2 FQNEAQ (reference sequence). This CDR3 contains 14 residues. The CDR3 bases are TGTGCCAGCAGCTTGAGCGGCTTTAATGAAAAACTGTTTTTT. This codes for CASSLSGFNEKLFF.

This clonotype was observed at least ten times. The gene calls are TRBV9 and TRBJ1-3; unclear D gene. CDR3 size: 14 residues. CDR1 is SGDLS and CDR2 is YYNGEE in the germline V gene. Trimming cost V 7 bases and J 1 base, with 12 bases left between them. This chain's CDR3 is CASRPGRSGNTIYF. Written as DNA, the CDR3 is TGTGCCAGCCGTCCGGGAAGGTCTGGAAACACCATATATTTT.

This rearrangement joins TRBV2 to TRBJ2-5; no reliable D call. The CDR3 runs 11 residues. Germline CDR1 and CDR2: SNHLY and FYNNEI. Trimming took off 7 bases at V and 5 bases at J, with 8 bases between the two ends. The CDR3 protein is CASTARETQYF. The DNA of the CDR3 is TGTGCCAGCACGGCCCGGGAGACCCAGTACTTC.

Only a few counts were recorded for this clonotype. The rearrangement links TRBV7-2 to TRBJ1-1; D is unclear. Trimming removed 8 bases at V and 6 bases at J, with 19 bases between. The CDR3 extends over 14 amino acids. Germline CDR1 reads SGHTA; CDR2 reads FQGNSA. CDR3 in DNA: TGTGCCAGCTCGGCGCGGGAAGGAACTCCTGAAGCTTTCTTT. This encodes CASSAREGTPEAFF.

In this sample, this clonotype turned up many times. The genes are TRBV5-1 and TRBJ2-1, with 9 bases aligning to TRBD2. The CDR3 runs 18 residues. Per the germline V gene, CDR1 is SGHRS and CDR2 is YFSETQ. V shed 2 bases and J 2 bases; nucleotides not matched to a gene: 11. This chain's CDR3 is CASSLLAGGGSAYNEQFF. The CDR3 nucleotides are TGCGCCAGCAGCTTACTCGCGGGAGGGGGCTCGGCCTACAATGAGCAGTTCTTC. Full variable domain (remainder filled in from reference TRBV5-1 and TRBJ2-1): KAGVTQTPRYLIKTRGQQVTLSCSPISGHRSVSWYQQTPGQGLQFLFEYFSETQRNKGNFPGRFSGRQFSNSRSEMNVSTLELGDSALYLCASSLLAGGGSAYNEQFFGPGTRLTVL.

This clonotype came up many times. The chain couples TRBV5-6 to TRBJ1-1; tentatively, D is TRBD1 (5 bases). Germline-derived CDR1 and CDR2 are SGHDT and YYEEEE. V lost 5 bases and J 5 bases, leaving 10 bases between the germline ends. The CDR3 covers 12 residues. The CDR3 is CASSWGVTEAFF. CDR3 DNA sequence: TGTGCCAGCAGTTGGGGGGTAACTGAAGCTTTCTTT.

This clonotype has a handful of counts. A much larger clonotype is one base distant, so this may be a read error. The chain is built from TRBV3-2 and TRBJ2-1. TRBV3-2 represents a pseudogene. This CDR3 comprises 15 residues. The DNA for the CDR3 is TGTGCCTGCTGCCAAGCCCAGACGGGGTTCATCGAGCAGTTCTTC. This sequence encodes CACCQAQTGFIEQFF.

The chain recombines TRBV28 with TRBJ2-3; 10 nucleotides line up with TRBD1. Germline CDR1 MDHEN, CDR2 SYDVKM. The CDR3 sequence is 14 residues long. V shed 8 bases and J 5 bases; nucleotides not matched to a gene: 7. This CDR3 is CASQGGTGVDTQYF. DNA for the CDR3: TGTGCCAGCCAAGGAGGGACAGGGGTAGATACGCAGTATTTT.

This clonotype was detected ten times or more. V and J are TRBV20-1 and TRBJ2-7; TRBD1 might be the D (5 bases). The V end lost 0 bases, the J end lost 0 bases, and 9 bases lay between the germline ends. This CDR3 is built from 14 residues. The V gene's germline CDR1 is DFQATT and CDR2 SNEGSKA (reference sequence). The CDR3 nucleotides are TGCAGTGCTAGAGAAGTGACAGCCTCCTACGAGCAGTACTTC. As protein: CSAREVTASYEQYF.

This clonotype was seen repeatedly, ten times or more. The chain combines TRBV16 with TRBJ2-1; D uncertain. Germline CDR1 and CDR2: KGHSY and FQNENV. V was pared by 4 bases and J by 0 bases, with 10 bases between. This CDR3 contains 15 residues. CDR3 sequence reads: CASSPQPSSYNEQFF. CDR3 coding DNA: TGTGCCAGCAGCCCCCAACCCAGCTCCTACAATGAGCAGTTCTTC.

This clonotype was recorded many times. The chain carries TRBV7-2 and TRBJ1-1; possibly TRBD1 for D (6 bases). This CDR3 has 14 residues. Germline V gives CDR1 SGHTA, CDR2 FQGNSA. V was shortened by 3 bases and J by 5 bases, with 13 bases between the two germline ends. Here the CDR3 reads CASSFWGRWTEAFF. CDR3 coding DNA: TGTGCCAGCAGCTTTTGGGGGCGATGGACTGAAGCTTTCTTT. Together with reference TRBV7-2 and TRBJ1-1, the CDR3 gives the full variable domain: GAGVSQSPSNKVTEKGKDVELRCDPISGHTALYWYRQSLGQGLEFLIYFQGNSAPDKSGLPSDRFSAERTGGSVSTLTIQRTQQEDSAVYLCASSFWGRWTEAFFGQGTRLTVV.

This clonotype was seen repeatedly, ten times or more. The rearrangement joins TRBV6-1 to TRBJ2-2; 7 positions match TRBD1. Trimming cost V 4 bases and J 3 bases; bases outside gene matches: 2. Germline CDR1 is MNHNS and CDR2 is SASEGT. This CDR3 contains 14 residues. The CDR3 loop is CASSADRDTGELFF. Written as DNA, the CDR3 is TGTGCCAGCAGTGCCGACAGGGACACCGGGGAGCTGTTTTTT.

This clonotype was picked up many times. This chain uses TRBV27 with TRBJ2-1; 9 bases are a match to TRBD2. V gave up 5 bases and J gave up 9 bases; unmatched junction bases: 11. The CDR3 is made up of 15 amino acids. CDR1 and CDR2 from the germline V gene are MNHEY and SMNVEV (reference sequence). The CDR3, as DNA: TGTGCCAGCAGTAAGGGACTAGCAGGGGAAGGTGAGCAGTTCTTC. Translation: CASSKGLAGEGEQFF.

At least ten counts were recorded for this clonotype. As DNA, the CDR3 is TGTGCCAGCAGTTTTACAGGTTGGCGTAGCAATCAGCCCCAGCATTTT. Protein product: CASSFTGWRSNQPQHF. V gene TRBV12-3 or TRBV12-4 combines with J gene TRBJ1-5, with a possible D match to TRBD1 (5 bases). The CDR3 consists of 16 residues. V lost 3 bases, J lost 0 bases, and 12 bases lay in between.

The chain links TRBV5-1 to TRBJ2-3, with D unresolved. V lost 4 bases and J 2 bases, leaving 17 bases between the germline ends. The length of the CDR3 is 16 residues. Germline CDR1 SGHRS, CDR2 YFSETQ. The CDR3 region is CASSPVTLPITDTQYF. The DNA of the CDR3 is TGCGCCAGCAGCCCCGTGACCCTCCCCATCACAGATACGCAGTATTTT. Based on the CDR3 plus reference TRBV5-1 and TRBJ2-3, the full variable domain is KAGVTQTPRYLIKTRGQQVTLSCSPISGHRSVSWYQQTPGQGLQFLFEYFSETQRNKGNFPGRFSGRQFSNSRSEMNVSTLELGDSALYLCASSPVTLPITDTQYFGPGTRLTVL.

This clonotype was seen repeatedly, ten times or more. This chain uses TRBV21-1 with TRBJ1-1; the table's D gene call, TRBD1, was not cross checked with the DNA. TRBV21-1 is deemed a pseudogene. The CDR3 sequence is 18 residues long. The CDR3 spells CASSKAPATGGFDNTAFF. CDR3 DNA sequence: TGTGCCAGCAGCAAAGCCCCAGCGACAGGGGGTTTTGATAATACAGCTTTCTTT.

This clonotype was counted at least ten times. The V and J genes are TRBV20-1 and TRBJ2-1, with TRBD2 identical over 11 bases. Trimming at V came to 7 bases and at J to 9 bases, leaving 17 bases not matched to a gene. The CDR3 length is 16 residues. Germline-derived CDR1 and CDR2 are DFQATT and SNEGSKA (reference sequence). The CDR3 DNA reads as TGCAGTGGATTAGCGGCTAGCGGGAGGTATGAAGGTGAGCAGTTCTTC. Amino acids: CSGLAASGRYEGEQFF.

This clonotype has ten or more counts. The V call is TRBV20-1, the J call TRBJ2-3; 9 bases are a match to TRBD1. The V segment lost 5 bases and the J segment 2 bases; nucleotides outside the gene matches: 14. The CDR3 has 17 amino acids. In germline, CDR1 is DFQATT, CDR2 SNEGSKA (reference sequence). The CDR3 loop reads CSADPQTGGFFTDTQYF. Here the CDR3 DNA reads TGCAGTGCTGACCCGCAGACAGGGGGTTTCTTCACAGATACGCAGTATTTT.

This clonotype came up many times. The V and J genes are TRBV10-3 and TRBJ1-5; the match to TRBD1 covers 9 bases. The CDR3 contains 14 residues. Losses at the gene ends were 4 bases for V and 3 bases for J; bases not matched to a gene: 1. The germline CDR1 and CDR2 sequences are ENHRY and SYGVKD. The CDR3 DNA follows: TGTGCCATCAGTGGGGACAGGGCCAATCAGCCCCAGCATTTT. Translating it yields CAISGDRANQPQHF.

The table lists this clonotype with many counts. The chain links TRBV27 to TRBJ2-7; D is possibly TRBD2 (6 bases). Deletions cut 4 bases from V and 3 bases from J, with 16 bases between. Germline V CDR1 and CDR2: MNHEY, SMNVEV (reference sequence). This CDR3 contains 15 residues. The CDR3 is CASSWSGGSGYEQYF. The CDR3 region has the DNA TGTGCCAGCAGTTGGTCCGGGGGTTCAGGCTACGAGCAGTACTTC.

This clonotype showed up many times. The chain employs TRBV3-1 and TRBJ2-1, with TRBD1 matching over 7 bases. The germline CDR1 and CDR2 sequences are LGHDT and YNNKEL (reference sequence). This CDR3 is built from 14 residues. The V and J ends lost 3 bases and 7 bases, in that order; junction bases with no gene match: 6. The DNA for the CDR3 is TGTGCCAGCAGCCAGGTTGCAGGGGGAAATGAGCAGTTCTTC. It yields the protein CASSQVAGGNEQFF.

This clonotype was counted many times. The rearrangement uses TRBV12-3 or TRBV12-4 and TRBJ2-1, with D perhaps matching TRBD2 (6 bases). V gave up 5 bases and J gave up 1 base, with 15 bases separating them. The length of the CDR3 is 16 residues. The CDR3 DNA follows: TGTGCCAGCAGTCCTCCGCGGGCGGGATCCTACAATGAGCAGTTCTTC. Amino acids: CASSPPRAGSYNEQFF.

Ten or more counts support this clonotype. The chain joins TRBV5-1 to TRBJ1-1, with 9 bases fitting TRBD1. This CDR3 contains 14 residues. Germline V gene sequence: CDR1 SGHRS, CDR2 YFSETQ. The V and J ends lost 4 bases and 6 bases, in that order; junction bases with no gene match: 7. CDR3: CASSETGGHAEAFF. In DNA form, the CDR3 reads TGCGCCAGCAGCGAGACAGGGGGGCATGCTGAAGCTTTCTTT.

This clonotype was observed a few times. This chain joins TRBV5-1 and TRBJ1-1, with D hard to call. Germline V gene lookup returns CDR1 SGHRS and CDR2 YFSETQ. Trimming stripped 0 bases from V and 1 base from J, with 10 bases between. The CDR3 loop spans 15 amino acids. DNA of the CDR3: TGCGCCAGCAGCTTGGGGGAGGGTAAGAACACTGAAGCTTTCTTT. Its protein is CASSLGEGKNTEAFF.

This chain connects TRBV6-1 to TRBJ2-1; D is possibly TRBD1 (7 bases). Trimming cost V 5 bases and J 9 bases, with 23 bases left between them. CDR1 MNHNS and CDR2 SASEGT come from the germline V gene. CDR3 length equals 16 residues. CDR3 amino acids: CASSPSRGAGLSEQFF. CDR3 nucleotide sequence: TGTGCCAGCAGTCCTTCCAGGGGGGCAGGACTCAGTGAGCAGTTCTTC.

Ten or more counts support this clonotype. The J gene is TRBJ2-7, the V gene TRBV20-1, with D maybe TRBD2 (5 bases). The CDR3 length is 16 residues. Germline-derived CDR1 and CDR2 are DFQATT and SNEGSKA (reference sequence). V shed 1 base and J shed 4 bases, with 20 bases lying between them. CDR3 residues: CSARGASSRTGYEQYF. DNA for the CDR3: TGCAGTGCTAGAGGGGCTAGCAGCAGGACGGGTTACGAGCAGTACTTC.

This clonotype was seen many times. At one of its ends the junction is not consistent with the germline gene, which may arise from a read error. CDR3 residues: CASTLSGSRNEQYF. The CDR3 region has the DNA TGCGCCAGCACCTTGAGCGGGAGTAGGAACGAGCAGTACTTC. This chain uses TRBV5-1 with TRBJ2-7; 8 bases map to TRBD2. The CDR3 spans 14 residues. CDR1 SGHRS and CDR2 YFSETQ come from the germline V gene.

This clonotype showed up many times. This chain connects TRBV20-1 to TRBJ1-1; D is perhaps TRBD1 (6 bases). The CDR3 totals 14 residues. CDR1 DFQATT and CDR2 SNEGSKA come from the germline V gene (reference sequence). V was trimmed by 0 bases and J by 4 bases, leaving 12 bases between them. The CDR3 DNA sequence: TGCAGTGCTAGAGATCGGGGGGCGCCCACTGAAGCTTTCTTT. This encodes CSARDRGAPTEAFF.

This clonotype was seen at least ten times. The CDR3 is CASSRLGSAYEQYF. CDR3 nucleotide sequence: TGTGCCAGCAGCCGACTAGGATCGGCATACGAGCAGTACTTC. The chain combines TRBV5-5 with TRBJ2-7; weak D call: TRBD2 (6 bases). CDR1 is SGHKS, CDR2 YYEKEE, per germline (reference sequence). Trimming removed 4 bases at V and 4 bases at J, with 15 bases between. The CDR3 runs 14 residues.